This T cell receptor beta chain emerged from a study of blood T cell repertoires in COVID-19. Clones were read by immunoSEQ multiplex PCR, and TCRdb kept only the in-frame ones, dropping some. Altogether under 130,000 clones are present, 80% to 90% being singletons, with the ten largest covering approximately 2.1%. V shed 3 bases, J shed 2 bases, and the junction held 14 bases outside the gene matches. The CDR3 loop spans 18 amino acids. Germline V gives CDR1 SGHRS, CDR2 YFSETQ. Sequencing was performed on peripheral blood. The chain employs TRBV5-1 and TRBJ1-2; 9 positions match TRBD1. This TCR was recovered from a human donor in a cohort sampled during active COVID-19. CDR3 DNA: TGCGCCAGCAGCTCCTATGGTAATACAGGGGGCGAAAACTATGGCTACACCTTC. It is translated as CASSSYGNTGGENYGYTF.